These T cell receptor beta chains were read from a single sample in a study of OX40 agonist ivuxolimab in advanced cancers. Profiled with immunoSEQ multiplex PCR; TCRdb holds only in-frame clones, not every one. In the table there are 40,000 to 60,000 clones, roughly 93% of which are singletons. The sequencing used CD4+ or CD8+ T cells sorted from blood, collected in a trial of the OX40 agonist ivuxolimab. Every receptor here comes from an adult with an advanced solid tumor such as melanoma, head and neck, liver or kidney cancer. Both conserved end residues are part of each CDR3. Each record gives: V gene, D gene, clone size, J gene, CDR3 length, CDR3 protein, CDR3 DNA. The D gene is left open where the match is weak. Some rows have no size entry. The others give once, few or many, or a class for an expanded clone.

v_call: TRBV9
d_call: NA
clone_size: NA
j_call: TRBJ1-1
cdr3_length: 14
cdr3_aa: CASSVGTTNTEAFF
cdr3_nt: TGTGCCAGCAGCGTAGGGACAACGAACACTGAAGCTTTCTTT

v_call: TRBV7-9
d_call: TRBD1
clone_size: NA
j_call: TRBJ1-2
cdr3_length: 14
cdr3_aa: CASSPTGEPYGYTF
cdr3_nt: TGTGCCAGCAGCCCGACAGGGGAGCCCTATGGCTACACCTTC

v_call: TRBV9
d_call: NA
clone_size: NA
j_call: TRBJ2-7
cdr3_length: 17
cdr3_aa: CASTPNALAETPYEQYF
cdr3_nt: TGTGCCAGCACCCCGAACGCCTTAGCGGAGACTCCCTACGAGCAGTACTTC

v_call: TRBV27
d_call: TRBD1
clone_size: once
j_call: TRBJ2-7
cdr3_length: 16
cdr3_aa: CASKDRGAEMGLEQYF
cdr3_nt: TGTGCCAGCAAGGACAGGGGTGCGGAGATGGGACTGGAGCAGTACTTC

v_call: TRBV5-1
d_call: NA
clone_size: NA
j_call: TRBJ1-1
cdr3_length: 12
cdr3_aa: CASSYGDTEAFF
cdr3_nt: TGCGCCAGCAGCTACGGGGACACTGAAGCTTTCTTT

v_call: TRBV27
d_call: NA
clone_size: NA
j_call: TRBJ2-6
cdr3_length: 16
cdr3_aa: CASSVTGVSGANVLTF
cdr3_nt: TGTGCCAGCAGTGTGACAGGCGTCTCTGGGGCCAACGTCCTGACTTTC

v_call: TRBV7-2
d_call: NA
clone_size: NA
j_call: TRBJ2-1
cdr3_length: 14
cdr3_aa: CASNHGGGNNEQFF
cdr3_nt: TGTGCCAGCAACCATGGAGGGGGGAACAATGAGCAGTTCTTC

v_call: TRBV7-9
d_call: NA
clone_size: NA
j_call: TRBJ1-1
cdr3_length: 15
cdr3_aa: CASSSPDSLNTEAFF
cdr3_nt: TGTGCCAGCAGCTCCCCCGACAGCCTGAACACTGAAGCTTTCTTT

v_call: TRBV11-2
d_call: NA
clone_size: NA
j_call: TRBJ2-7
cdr3_length: 15
cdr3_aa: CASSRGPTVPYEQYF
cdr3_nt: TGTGCCAGCAGTAGGGGTCCGACAGTCCCCTACGAGCAGTACTTC

v_call: TRBV5-8
d_call: NA
clone_size: NA
j_call: TRBJ1-5
cdr3_length: 17
cdr3_aa: CASSFSPHRVSNQPQHF
cdr3_nt: TGTGCCAGCAGCTTTTCTCCCCACAGGGTCAGCAATCAGCCCCAGCATTTT

v_call: TRBV6-6
d_call: NA
clone_size: NA
j_call: TRBJ1-3
cdr3_length: 16
cdr3_aa: CASSWGPMVSGNTIYF
cdr3_nt: TGTGCCAGCAGTTGGGGCCCTATGGTCTCTGGAAACACCATATATTTT

v_call: TRBV5-5
d_call: NA
clone_size: NA
j_call: TRBJ1-1
cdr3_length: 16
cdr3_aa: CASSLDLWAQNTEAFF
cdr3_nt: TGTGCCAGCAGCTTGGATCTGTGGGCCCAGAACACTGAAGCTTTCTTT

v_call: TRBV5-4
d_call: NA
clone_size: NA
j_call: TRBJ2-5
cdr3_length: 16
cdr3_aa: CASSLLGLRRMETQYF
cdr3_nt: TGTGCCAGCAGCCTGCTTGGCCTTCGGCGGATGGAGACCCAGTACTTC

v_call: TRBV10-1
d_call: NA
clone_size: NA
j_call: TRBJ1-1
cdr3_length: 14
cdr3_aa: CASSAPGVPPEAFF
cdr3_nt: TGCGCCAGCAGTGCCCCTGGGGTCCCCCCTGAAGCTTTCTTT

v_call: TRBV7-9
d_call: TRBD1
clone_size: NA
j_call: TRBJ2-7
cdr3_length: 13
cdr3_aa: CASSVTGGYEQYF
cdr3_nt: TGTGCCAGCAGTGTAACAGGGGGCTACGAGCAGTACTTC

v_call: TRBV7-2
d_call: TRBD1
clone_size: NA
j_call: TRBJ1-2
cdr3_length: 14
cdr3_aa: CASSLEDRPYGYTF
cdr3_nt: TGTGCCAGCAGCTTAGAGGACAGGCCTTATGGCTACACCTTC

v_call: TRBV27
d_call: TRBD2
clone_size: NA
j_call: TRBJ2-7
cdr3_length: 18
cdr3_aa: CASSRGGLSGTILYEQYF
cdr3_nt: TGTGCCAGCAGTCGGGGGGGGCTTAGCGGGACTATCCTCTACGAGCAGTACTTC